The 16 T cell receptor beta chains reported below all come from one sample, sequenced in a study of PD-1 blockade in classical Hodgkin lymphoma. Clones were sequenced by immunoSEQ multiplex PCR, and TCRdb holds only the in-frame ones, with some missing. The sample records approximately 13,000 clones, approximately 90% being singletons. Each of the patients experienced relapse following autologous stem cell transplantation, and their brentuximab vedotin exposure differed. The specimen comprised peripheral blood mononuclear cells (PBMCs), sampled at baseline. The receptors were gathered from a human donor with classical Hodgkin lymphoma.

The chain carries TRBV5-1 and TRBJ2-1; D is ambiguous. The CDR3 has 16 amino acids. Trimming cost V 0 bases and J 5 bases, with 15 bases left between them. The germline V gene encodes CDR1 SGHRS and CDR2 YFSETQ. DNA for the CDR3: TGCGCCAGCAGCTTGGACCGGCAGTCGGTTCACAATGAGCAGTTCTTC. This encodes CASSLDRQSVHNEQFF. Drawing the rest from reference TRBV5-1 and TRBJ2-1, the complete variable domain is KAGVTQTPRYLIKTRGQQVTLSCSPISGHRSVSWYQQTPGQGLQFLFEYFSETQRNKGNFPGRFSGRQFSNSRSEMNVSTLELGDSALYLCASSLDRQSVHNEQFFGPGTRLTVL.

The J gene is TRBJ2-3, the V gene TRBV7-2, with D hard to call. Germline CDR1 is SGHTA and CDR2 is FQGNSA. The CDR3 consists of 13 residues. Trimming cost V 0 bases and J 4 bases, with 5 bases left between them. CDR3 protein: CASSLATSDTQYF. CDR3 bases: TGTGCCAGCAGCTTAGCGACGTCAGATACGCAGTATTTT.

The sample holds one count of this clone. CDR3 protein: CASSLNRQGLATETQYF. In DNA form, the CDR3 reads TGTGCCAGCAGCTTAAACAGGCAAGGACTAGCAACGGAGACCCAGTACTTC. V and J are TRBV5-5 and TRBJ2-5, with 8 nucleotides matching TRBD2. Unmatched junction bases numbered 14, after V lost 2 bases and J lost 5 bases. Germline CDR1 and CDR2: SGHKS and YYEKEE (reference sequence). The CDR3 is made up of 17 amino acids.

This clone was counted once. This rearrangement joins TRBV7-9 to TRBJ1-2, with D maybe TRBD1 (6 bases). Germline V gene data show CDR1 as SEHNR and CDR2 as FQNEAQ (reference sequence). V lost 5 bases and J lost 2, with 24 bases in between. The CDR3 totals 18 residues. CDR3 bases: TGTGCCAGCAGCGTCTCCCCCGGACAGTACCATTCGAACTATGGCTACACCTTC. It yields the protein CASSVSPGQYHSNYGYTF.

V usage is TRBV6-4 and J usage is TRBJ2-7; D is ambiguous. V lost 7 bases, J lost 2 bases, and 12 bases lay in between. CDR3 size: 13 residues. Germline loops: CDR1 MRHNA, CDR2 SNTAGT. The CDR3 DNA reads TGTGCCAGCACTCTCCACATACCCTACGAGCAGTACTTC. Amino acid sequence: CASTLHIPYEQYF.

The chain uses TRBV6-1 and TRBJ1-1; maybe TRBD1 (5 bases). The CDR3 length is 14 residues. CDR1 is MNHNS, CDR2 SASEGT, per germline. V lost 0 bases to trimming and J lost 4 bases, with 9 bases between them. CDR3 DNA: TGTGCCAGCAGTGAAGCGTGGCAGGGCACTGAAGCTTTCTTT. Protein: CASSEAWQGTEAFF.

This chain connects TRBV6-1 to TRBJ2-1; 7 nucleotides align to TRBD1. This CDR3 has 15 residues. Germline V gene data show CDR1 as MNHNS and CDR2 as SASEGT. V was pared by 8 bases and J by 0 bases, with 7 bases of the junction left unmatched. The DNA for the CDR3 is TGTGCCAGCGGGAACAGGGGTGTCTCCTACAATGAGCAGTTCTTC. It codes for CASGNRGVSYNEQFF.

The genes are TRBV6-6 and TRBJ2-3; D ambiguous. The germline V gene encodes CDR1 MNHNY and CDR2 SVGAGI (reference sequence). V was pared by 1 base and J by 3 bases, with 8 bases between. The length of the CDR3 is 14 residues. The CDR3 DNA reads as TGTGCCAGCAGTTACTACGGAAAAACAGATACGCAGTATTTT. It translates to CASSYYGKTDTQYF.

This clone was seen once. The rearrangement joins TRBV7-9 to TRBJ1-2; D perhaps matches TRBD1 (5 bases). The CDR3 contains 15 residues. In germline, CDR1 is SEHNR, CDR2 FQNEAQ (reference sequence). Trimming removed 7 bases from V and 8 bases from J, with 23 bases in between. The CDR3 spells CASNNQGGEPAGYTF. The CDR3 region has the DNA TGTGCCAGCAACAACCAGGGTGGGGAGCCGGCCGGCTACACCTTC.

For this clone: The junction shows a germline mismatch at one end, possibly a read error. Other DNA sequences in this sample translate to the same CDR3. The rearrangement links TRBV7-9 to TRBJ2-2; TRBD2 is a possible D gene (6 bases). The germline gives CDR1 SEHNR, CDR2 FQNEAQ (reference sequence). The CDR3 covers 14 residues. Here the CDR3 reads CASTRRGNTGELFF. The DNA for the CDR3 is TGTGCCAGCACCCGTCGGGGGAACACTGGGGAGCTGTTTTTT. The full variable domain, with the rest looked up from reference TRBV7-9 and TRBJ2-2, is DTGVSQNPRHKITKRGQNVTFRCDPISEHNRLYWYRQTLGQGPEFLTYFQNEAQLEKSRLLSDRFSAERPKGSFSTLEIQRTEQGDSAMYLCASTRRGNTGELFFGEGSRLTVL.

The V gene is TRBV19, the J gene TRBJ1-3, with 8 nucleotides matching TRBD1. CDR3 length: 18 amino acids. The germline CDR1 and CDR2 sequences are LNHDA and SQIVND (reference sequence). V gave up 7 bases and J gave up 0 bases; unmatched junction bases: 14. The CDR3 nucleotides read TGTGCCAGTAACCGAAACAGGGGGGCTATAATCTCTGGAAACACCATATATTTT. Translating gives CASNRNRGAIISGNTIYF.

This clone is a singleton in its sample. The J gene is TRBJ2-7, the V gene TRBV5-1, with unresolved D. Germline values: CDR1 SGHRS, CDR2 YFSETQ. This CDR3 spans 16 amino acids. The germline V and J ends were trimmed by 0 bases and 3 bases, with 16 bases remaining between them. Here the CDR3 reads CASSLARGAPLYEQYF. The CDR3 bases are TGCGCCAGCAGCTTGGCGAGAGGTGCCCCTCTCTACGAGCAGTACTTC.

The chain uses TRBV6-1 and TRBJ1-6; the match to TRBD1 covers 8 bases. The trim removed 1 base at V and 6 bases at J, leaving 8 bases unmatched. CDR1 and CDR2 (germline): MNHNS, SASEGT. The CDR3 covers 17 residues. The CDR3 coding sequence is TGTGCCAGCAGTGAAGTGCCACCGGGACAGGCTAATTCACCCCTCCACTTT. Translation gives CASSEVPPGQANSPLHF.

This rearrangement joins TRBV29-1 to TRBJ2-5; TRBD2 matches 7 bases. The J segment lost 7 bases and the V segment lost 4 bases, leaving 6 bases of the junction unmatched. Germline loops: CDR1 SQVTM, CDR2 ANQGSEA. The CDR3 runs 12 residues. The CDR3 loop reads CSVGTGGRTQYF. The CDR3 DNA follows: TGCAGCGTTGGGACCGGGGGGAGGACCCAGTACTTC.

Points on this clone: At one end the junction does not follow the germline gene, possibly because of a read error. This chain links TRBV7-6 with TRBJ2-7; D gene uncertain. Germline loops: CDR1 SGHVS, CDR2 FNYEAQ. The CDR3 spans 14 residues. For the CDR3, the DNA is TGTGCCAGCAGCTTAGGGCATTGGTCCTACGAGCGGTACTTC. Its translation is CASSLGHWSYERYF.

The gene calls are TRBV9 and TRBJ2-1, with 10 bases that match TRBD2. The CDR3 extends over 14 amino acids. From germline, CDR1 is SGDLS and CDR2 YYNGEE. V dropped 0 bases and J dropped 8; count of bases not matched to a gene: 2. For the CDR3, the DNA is TGTGCCAGCAGCGTAGGAACTAGCGGGGATGAGCAGTTCTTC. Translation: CASSVGTSGDEQFF.